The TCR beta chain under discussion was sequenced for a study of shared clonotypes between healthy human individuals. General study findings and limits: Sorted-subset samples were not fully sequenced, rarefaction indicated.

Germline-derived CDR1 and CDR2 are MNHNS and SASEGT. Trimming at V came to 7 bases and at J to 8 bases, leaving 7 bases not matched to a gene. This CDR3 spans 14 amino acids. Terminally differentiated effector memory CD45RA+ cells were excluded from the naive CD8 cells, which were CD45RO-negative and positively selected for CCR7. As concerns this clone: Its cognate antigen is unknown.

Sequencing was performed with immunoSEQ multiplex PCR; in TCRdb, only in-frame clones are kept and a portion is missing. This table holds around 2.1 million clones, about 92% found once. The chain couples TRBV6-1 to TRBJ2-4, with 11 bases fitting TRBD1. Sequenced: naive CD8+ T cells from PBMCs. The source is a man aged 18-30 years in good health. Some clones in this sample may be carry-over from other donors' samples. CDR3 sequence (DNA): TGTGCCAGCAAGGAAGGGACAGGGGGTTACATTCAGTACTTC. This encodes CASKEGTGGYIQYF.